The 12 T cell receptor beta chains reported below all come from one sample, sequenced in a study of blood T cell repertoires in COVID-19. Some clones are missing from TCRdb's copy, which holds only in-frame ones; the method was immunoSEQ multiplex PCR. The sample holds 250,000 or so clones, about nine tenths seen once. Sequenced: PBMCs or T cells enriched from blood (not recorded which). Source of these receptors: a woman under 40 with acute COVID-19.

In this sample, this clone turned up a few times. J is TRBJ2-7 and V is TRBV6-6; weak D call: TRBD2 (6 bases). Germline V gene data show CDR1 as MNHNY and CDR2 as SVGAGI (reference sequence). This CDR3 region has 16 residues. Trimming removed 5 bases at V and 0 bases at J, with 17 bases between. CDR3 sequence: CASSRAGPQASYEQYF. The CDR3 bases are TGTGCCAGCAGTCGAGCGGGTCCCCAAGCCTCCTACGAGCAGTACTTC.

CDR3 amino acids: CASSTRSGGESGLYNEQFF. CDR3 in DNA: TGTGCCAGCAGTACGAGATCCGGGGGGGAGTCCGGACTTTACAATGAGCAGTTCTTC. The chain couples TRBV28 to TRBJ2-1, with 8 bases fitting TRBD2. From germline, CDR1 is MDHEN and CDR2 SYDVKM. Trimming removed 5 bases from V and 4 bases from J; junction bases left unmatched: 19. The CDR3 runs to 19 residues.

This CDR3 is CASSLGTSGPKETQYF. DNA of the CDR3: TGTGCCAGCAGCTTAGGCACTAGCGGGCCGAAAGAGACCCAGTACTTC. The J gene is TRBJ2-5, the V gene TRBV11-2, with 9 bases identical to TRBD2. The germline CDR1 and CDR2 sequences are SGHAT and FQNNGV. The CDR3 totals 16 residues. With V trimmed by 1 base and J by 3 bases, 6 bases remained unmatched.

The rearrangement joins TRBV19 to TRBJ2-7; TRBD2 matches 13 bases. The V gene's germline CDR1 is LNHDA and CDR2 SQIVND (reference sequence). The CDR3 is 19 residues long. V shed 1 base and J 5 bases; nucleotides not matched to a gene: 14. The CDR3 region has the DNA TGTGCCAGTAGTATAGGACAGCTAGGACTAGCGGGAGTTCGCGACGAGCAGTACTTC. It translates to CASSIGQLGLAGVRDEQYF. Full variable domain (rest looked up from reference TRBV19 and TRBJ2-7): DGGITQSPKYLFRKEGQNVTLSCEQNLNHDAMYWYRQDPGQGLRLIYYSQIVNDFQKGDIAEGYSVSREKKESFPLTVTSAQKNPTAFYLCASSIGQLGLAGVRDEQYFGPGTRLTVT.

The rearrangement links TRBV5-1 to TRBJ1-2, with D possibly being TRBD1 (6 bases). This CDR3 has 15 amino acids. Trimming left V 4 bases short and J 4 bases short, with 17 bases between. CDR1 and CDR2 (germline): SGHRS, YFSETQ. In DNA, the CDR3 is TGCGCCAGCAGCCCGGGGGGGGCCCCATCCTATGGCTACACCTTC. Residues: CASSPGGAPSYGYTF.

This sequence joins TRBV18 and TRBJ2-7, with 10 bases lining up with TRBD2. CDR1 and CDR2 from the germline V gene are KGHSH and LQKENI. V dropped 5 bases and J dropped 3; count of bases not matched to a gene: 4. The CDR3 consists of 14 residues. The CDR3, as DNA: TGTGCCAGCTCAGCCACTAGCGGGGACTACGAGCAGTACTTC. It yields the protein CASSATSGDYEQYF.

This chain uses TRBV28 with TRBJ2-1; 10 bases are a match to TRBD2. CDR1 MDHEN and CDR2 SYDVKM come from the germline V gene. Trimming at V came to 8 bases and at J to 2 bases, leaving 6 bases not matched to a gene. This CDR3 comprises 15 residues. The CDR3 DNA reads TGTGCCAGCCCTCCAACTAGCGGGACCTACAATGAGCAGTTCTTC. Translated: CASPPTSGTYNEQFF.

This chain joins TRBV14 and TRBJ1-1; D gene unclear. V lost 6 bases, J lost 1 base, and 15 bases lay in between. The germline V gene encodes CDR1 SGHDN and CDR2 FVKESK. The CDR3 extends over 15 amino acids. The CDR3 nucleotides are TGTGCCAGCAGAAGACTAGATTGGGAGAACACTGAAGCTTTCTTT. It yields the protein CASRRLDWENTEAFF.

The V call is TRBV5-1, the J call TRBJ2-2, with TRBD2 as a possible D gene (5 bases). This CDR3 region has 16 residues. The V end lost 4 bases, the J end lost 0 bases, and 13 bases lay between the germline ends. From germline, CDR1 is SGHRS and CDR2 YFSETQ. CDR3 sequence reads: CASSLAPGSNTGELFF. The CDR3 DNA sequence: TGCGCCAGCAGCCTCGCTCCGGGGTCGAACACCGGGGAGCTGTTTTTT.

The V gene is TRBV29-1, the J gene TRBJ1-2; maybe TRBD1 (6 bases). CDR3 length: 13 amino acids. Trimming took off 7 bases at V and 4 bases at J, with 16 bases between the two ends. Germline V gene data show CDR1 as SQVTM and CDR2 as ANQGSEA. CDR3 sequence reads: CSGLTGSGYGYTF. In DNA form, the CDR3 reads TGCAGCGGACTAACAGGGTCGGGCTATGGCTACACCTTC.

This sequence joins TRBV19 and TRBJ1-3; D possibly corresponds to TRBD1 (5 bases). Germline V gene data show CDR1 as LNHDA and CDR2 as SQIVND (reference sequence). The CDR3 extends over 13 amino acids. The ends were cut back, 2 bases at V and 3 bases at J, with 5 bases in the middle. The CDR3 nucleotides read TGTGCCAGTAGTATACAGGGTGGAAACACCATATATTTT. This codes for CASSIQGGNTIYF.

This chain links TRBV5-4 with TRBJ2-3; D remains unclear. The germline CDR1 and CDR2 sequences are SGHNT and YYREEE (reference sequence). The CDR3 runs to 16 residues. The ends were cut back, 3 bases at V and 0 bases at J, with 14 bases in the middle. The CDR3 loop reads CASSSAGFFSTDTQYF. In DNA, the CDR3 is TGTGCCAGCAGCTCGGCAGGTTTTTTTAGCACAGATACGCAGTATTTT.